A selection of T cell receptor beta chains follows, all from one sample in a study of T cells after yellow fever vaccination. TCRdb recomputed calls from the 5' RACE reads with MiXCR, one row per CDR3 protein. Of over 300,000 distinct CDR3 sequences in the sample, 4.1% are singletons; the top ten hold approximately 23%. Source: PBMCs, taken 5 days after the yellow fever booster vaccination. The receptors were sampled from a man younger than 30 who received the YFV17D yellow fever vaccine. The CDR3 runs from the conserved cysteine through the conserved F or W. D genes are given only for firm matches. Size is stated for part of the rows, as once, few or many counts, or as a class when the clone is expanded.

>TRBJ2-2|16|few|TRBV6-5|TRBD1
CASSDVTGFDTGELFF
TGTGCCAGCAGTGACGTGACAGGGTTCGACACCGGGGAGCTGTTTTTT
>TRBJ2-3|15|-|TRBV7-2|-
CASSPQRVGPDTQYF
TGTGCCAGCAGCCCCCAGCGGGTAGGGCCAGATACGCAGTATTTT
>TRBJ1-1|12|many|TRBV5-6|-
CASSLVATEAFF
TGTGCCAGCAGCTTGGTTGCCACTGAAGCTTTCTTT
>TRBJ1-6|15|few|TRBV6-2/TRBV6-3|TRBD1
CATLRGPADNSPLHF
TGTGCCACCCTCAGGGGGCCCGCGGATAATTCACCCCTCCACTTT
>TRBJ2-5|14|-|TRBV7-3|-
CASSLGSVGETQYF
TGTGCCAGCAGCTTGGGTAGCGTCGGGGAGACCCAGTACTTC
>TRBJ1-4|16|few|TRBV4-1|TRBD1
CASSQPDRAPNEKLFF
TGCGCCAGCAGCCAACCCGACAGGGCGCCTAATGAAAAACTGTTTTTT
>TRBJ1-2|14|-|TRBV6-6|TRBD1
CASSPTGPNYGYTF
TGTGCCAGCAGCCCGACAGGGCCTAACTATGGCTACACCTTC
>TRBJ2-2|15|many|TRBV6-6|TRBD2
CASEYPLAGAGELFF
TGTGCCAGCGAATATCCCCTTGCGGGGGCCGGGGAGCTGTTTTTT
>TRBJ2-5|14|few|TRBV7-9|TRBD1
CASSSQGYQETQYF
TGTGCCAGCAGCTCACAGGGGTACCAAGAGACCCAGTACTTC
>TRBJ2-1|14|-|TRBV24-1|-
CATSEAGLGDEQFF
TGTGCCACCAGTGAGGCCGGCTTGGGGGATGAGCAGTTCTTC
>TRBJ1-2|13|-|TRBV19|-
CASWVSPLGGYTF
TGTGCCAGTTGGGTTAGCCCTCTGGGGGGCTACACCTTC
>TRBJ1-6|12|-|TRBV6-6|-
CASSGTNSPLHF
TGTGCCAGCAGTGGGACTAATTCACCCCTCCACTTT
>TRBJ1-4|16|-|TRBV4-1|-
CASSQFPAGVSEKLFF
TGCGCCAGCAGCCAGTTCCCCGCGGGGGTATCTGAAAAACTGTTTTTT
>TRBJ2-1|13|-|TRBV5-1|-
CASSLPGPHEQFF
TGCGCCAGCAGCTTACCGGGCCCACATGAGCAGTTCTTC
>TRBJ1-1|13|-|TRBV10-3|-
CATRPRVGTEAFF
TGTGCCACCCGGCCAAGGGTGGGCACTGAAGCTTTCTTT
>TRBJ2-7|14|few|TRBV3-1|TRBD1
CASSWGQGGYEQYF
TGTGCCAGCAGCTGGGGACAGGGTGGGTACGAGCAGTACTTC
>TRBJ2-1|13|-|TRBV14|-
CASSRVVDNEQFF
TGTGCCAGCAGCCGAGTGGTAGACAATGAGCAGTTCTTC
>TRBJ2-6|17|-|TRBV19|-
CASSILDTSIGANVLTF
TGTGCCAGTAGTATTCTGGACACCAGTATCGGGGCCAACGTCCTGACTTTC
>TRBJ1-6|15|many|TRBV4-3|-
CASSQDYLADSPLHF
TGCGCCAGCAGCCAAGATTACCTGGCGGATTCACCCCTCCACTTT
>TRBJ2-5|16|-|TRBV4-2|TRBD2
CASSHLAGGAQETQYF
TGTGCCAGCAGCCACCTAGCGGGGGGAGCCCAAGAGACCCAGTACTTC
>TRBJ2-1|11|-|TRBV12-3/TRBV12-4|-
CASRIGDEQFF
TGTGCCAGCAGGATTGGGGATGAGCAGTTCTTC
>TRBJ2-1|15|-|TRBV11-2|-
CASSRQWKQVNEQFF
TGTGCCAGCAGCCGTCAGTGGAAGCAAGTCAATGAGCAGTTCTTC
>TRBJ2-3|15|few|TRBV20-1|-
CSAARRDKSTDTQYF
TGCAGTGCTGCACGCCGGGACAAAAGCACAGATACGCAGTATTTT
>TRBJ2-1|14|-|TRBV3-1|-
CASSQVDREGEQFF
TGTGCCAGCAGCCAAGTGGACAGGGAGGGTGAGCAGTTCTTC
>TRBJ2-7|14|-|TRBV4-2|-
CASSQGTGLYEQYF
TGTGCCAGCAGCCAGGGAACAGGGCTCTACGAGCAGTACTTC
>TRBJ2-7|14|-|TRBV19|TRBD1
CASSGTATSYEQYF
TGTGCCAGTAGCGGGACAGCCACTTCCTACGAGCAGTACTTC
>TRBJ2-7|13|many|TRBV29-1|-
CSAQGGGSYEQYF
TGCAGCGCCCAAGGGGGGGGCTCCTACGAGCAGTACTTC
>TRBJ2-3|17|few|TRBV4-2|TRBD2
CASSQDHLAAFTDTQYF
TGTGCCAGCAGCCAAGATCACCTAGCGGCCTTCACAGATACGCAGTATTTT
>TRBJ2-7|12|few|TRBV5-1|TRBD1
CASSRQGYEQYF
TGCGCCAGCAGCAGACAGGGCTACGAGCAGTACTTC
>TRBJ2-2|13|many|TRBV7-3|-
CASSLVERAELFF
TGTGCCAGCAGCTTAGTGGAGAGGGCGGAGCTGTTTTTT
>TRBJ1-4|16|few|TRBV5-1|-
CASSSTGGVTNEKLFF
TGCGCCAGCAGCTCGACCGGGGGAGTCACTAATGAAAAACTGTTTTTT
>TRBJ2-2|13|-|TRBV5-1|-
CASSLGNDGELFF
TGCGCCAGCAGCCTGGGTAATGACGGGGAGCTGTTTTTT
>TRBJ2-6|17|many|TRBV4-2|-
CASSRARSRSGANVLTF
TGTGCCAGCAGCCGCGCGCGGTCCCGCTCTGGGGCCAACGTCCTGACTTTC
>TRBJ1-1|13|-|TRBV27|-
CASSSGYSLEAFF
TGTGCCAGCAGTTCTGGGTATTCGCTTGAAGCTTTCTTT
>TRBJ1-6|13|many|TRBV9|TRBD1
CASSVGQGGPLHF
TGTGCCAGCAGCGTAGGCCAGGGGGGTCCCCTCCACTTT
>TRBJ2-3|16|many|TRBV5-1|TRBD2
CASRQTSGGPSDTQYF
TGCGCCAGCAGACAGACTAGCGGGGGACCGAGCGATACGCAGTATTTT
>TRBJ1-1|11|few|TRBV5-4|-
CASSYRTEAFF
TGTGCCAGCAGCTACAGGACTGAAGCTTTCTTT
>TRBJ2-2|16|-|TRBV14|-
CASSQSGHTNTGELFF
TGTGCCAGCAGCCAATCGGGACATACGAACACCGGGGAGCTGTTTTTT
>TRBJ1-1|15|few|TRBV30|-
CAWSLRGGSNTEAFF
TGTGCCTGGAGTCTCCGGGGGGGGTCGAACACTGAAGCTTTCTTT
>TRBJ2-7|14|few|TRBV5-1|-
CASSRDRSSYEQYF
TGCGCCAGCAGTCGAGACAGGAGCTCCTACGAGCAGTACTTC
>TRBJ2-1|15|-|TRBV6-5|TRBD2
CASSFDGGAFNEQFF
TGTGCCAGCAGTTTCGACGGGGGGGCTTTCAATGAGCAGTTCTTC
>TRBJ2-5|17|few|TRBV5-1|-
CASSLADLPLPGETQYF
TGCGCCAGCAGCTTGGCCGATCTTCCTCTACCAGGGGAGACCCAGTACTTC
>TRBJ2-5|13|many|TRBV20-1|TRBD1
CSARGSSQETQYF
TGCAGTGCCAGGGGGAGCTCCCAAGAGACCCAGTACTTC
>TRBJ2-1|16|-|TRBV5-1|TRBD2
CASRGGLAGSYNEQFF
TGCGCCAGCAGGGGGGGACTAGCGGGTTCCTACAATGAGCAGTTCTTC
>TRBJ2-3|12|-|TRBV19|-
CASSTASDTQYF
TGTGCCAGTAGTACGGCTTCAGATACGCAGTATTTT
>TRBJ2-1|12|-|TRBV20-1|-
CSALEGWRYQFF
TGCAGTGCCCTCGAGGGATGGCGGTACCAGTTCTTC
>TRBJ1-3|14|few|TRBV28|-
CASSDSLSGNTIYF
TGTGCCAGCTCCGACAGCCTCTCTGGAAACACCATATATTTT
>TRBJ2-1|16|-|TRBV18|-
CASSPAGASSYNEQFF
TGTGCCAGCTCACCAGCAGGGGCCAGCTCCTACAATGAGCAGTTCTTC
>TRBJ2-1|13|many|TRBV5-1|-
CASSLGSYNEQFF
TGTGCCAGCAGCTTAGGCTCCTACAATGAGCAGTTCTTC
>TRBJ2-3|17|few|TRBV4-1|TRBD1
CASTGRDRVSLSDTQYF
TGCGCCAGCACCGGAAGAGACAGGGTGTCACTGTCAGATACGCAGTATTTT
>TRBJ2-7|14|many|TRBV7-8|-
CASSLGALSYEQYF
TGTGCCAGCAGCTTAGGAGCTTTATCCTACGAGCAGTACTTC
>TRBJ1-1|13|few|TRBV7-9|-
CASSLVSEGEAFF
TGTGCCAGCAGCTTAGTAAGTGAGGGCGAGGCTTTCTTT
>TRBJ1-2|15|-|TRBV5-1|-
CASSLAFGSNYGYTF
TGCGCCAGCAGCTTGGCCTTCGGCAGCAACTATGGCTACACCTTC
>TRBJ1-1|12|many|TRBV27|-
CASSPRGTEAFF
TGCGCCAGCAGCCCCAGAGGGACTGAAGCTTTCTTT